The clone carrying this TCR beta chain showed up just once. In the original analysis: Nucleated cell number was recorded as an estimate derived from reference gene primer amplification. Generated by immunoSEQ multiplex PCR, the TCRdb table keeps only in-frame clones and is missing some. V and J calls and clone size are those listed in that table; D and trimming were worked out from the DNA. The sample carries more than 150,000 clones, 80% to 90% recorded once. This sample stems from a study of blood T cell repertoires in COVID-19. Study information: Researchers got acute and convalescent COVID-19 samples from the United States, Italy and Spain. From T cells, B-cell-depleted T cells, or PBMCs came the material, which was cDNA or gDNA.

V shed 0 bases and J shed 6 bases, with 6 bases lying between them. This CDR3 region has 12 residues. In germline, CDR1 is LGHNA, CDR2 YNFKEQ. This chain uses TRBV4-2 with TRBJ2-7; D is unresolved. This TCR was recovered from a woman aged 40-49 years with acute or convalescent COVID-19. Material: peripheral blood. The chain's CDR3 is CASSQDLAEQYF. DNA of the CDR3: TGTGCCAGCAGCCAAGATCTGGCCGAGCAGTACTTC.